A selection of T cell receptor beta chains follows, all from one sample in a study of T-cell memory formation after mild COVID-19. TCRdb redid the calling of the 5' RACE reads with MiXCR, one entry per CDR3 protein. The sample consists of about 470,000 distinct CDR3 sequences, about 20% of them appearing once. The sequencing sample was made of PBMCs or a T cell subset sorted from them (not recorded which). The receptors originated from an adult woman who had mild COVID-19 (a few samples of this study predate the infection). Cell type and time point are not known. Both conserved end residues are trimmed from each CDR3.

j_call v_call cdr3_aa
TRBJ2-7 TRBV30 AWSVRLAGAYEQY
TRBJ2-7 TRBV7-2 ASIMPGSGEQY
TRBJ1-2 TRBV7-2 ASSLDQGQGAQGYT
TRBJ1-1 TRBV7-9 ASSLGREYTEAF
TRBJ1-2 TRBV6-1 ASIEVEGYGYT
TRBJ1-1 TRBV7-9 ASNERWTLEAF
TRBJ2-7 TRBV29-1 SVEDRDREPYEQY
TRBJ2-5 TRBV20-1 SAKAIHEETQY
TRBJ2-2 TRBV6-2/TRBV6-3 ASNVGGPGGTGELF
TRBJ2-2 TRBV30 ASNPGLAGVNTGELF
TRBJ2-1 TRBV20-1 SARPTGRGASGRWNEQF
TRBJ1-2 TRBV2 ASSEKSGGGYT
TRBJ1-2 TRBV7-9 ASSLARMGGVGYT
TRBJ1-2 TRBV4-3 ASSQDEGGNYGYT
TRBJ2-3 TRBV5-1 ASRGRGDRNHITDTQY
TRBJ1-4 TRBV7-9 ASSGGDAEKLF
TRBJ2-7 TRBV4-3 ASSQAGRVASYEQY
TRBJ1-1 TRBV6-6 ASSSGRSLSLNTEAF
TRBJ2-5 TRBV7-2 ASSLVALAVKNQETQY
TRBJ2-1 TRBV5-4 ASSLAGGYYNEQF
TRBJ2-7 TRBV19 ASSISDISYEQY
TRBJ1-2 TRBV12-3/TRBV12-4 ASRQGMGYT
TRBJ2-1 TRBV7-9 ASSFRDRQYNEQF
TRBJ2-1 TRBV7-3 ASSFGFGLAYNEQF
TRBJ2-7 TRBV4-1 ASSQASQGPYEQY
TRBJ1-5 TRBV19 ASSTGGLNQPQH
TRBJ2-2 TRBV20-1 SARDGHLTGELF
TRBJ2-7 TRBV9 ASSKDSGEQY
TRBJ2-7 TRBV27 ASSSGNSGGSFRYEQY
TRBJ1-4 TRBV7-8 ASSLALAATNEKLF
TRBJ2-6 TRBV7-3 ASSLTGTVNSGANVLT
TRBJ2-1 TRBV7-9 ASSSRTRSSYNEQF
TRBJ2-3 TRBV9 ASSVAPASGSSDTQY
TRBJ1-1 TRBV18 ASSNRELLMNTEAF
TRBJ2-1 TRBV24-1 ATSDIRLAGRHNEQF
TRBJ1-2 TRBV20-1 SARYPPDLDGYT
TRBJ1-1 TRBV5-6 ASSLIMEGPNTEAF
TRBJ2-3 TRBV6-6 ASRGILGADTQY
TRBJ2-3 TRBV2 ASLPLAVTTDTQY
TRBJ2-2 TRBV11-3 ASRNGQGQSTGELF
TRBJ1-1 TRBV19 ASAKGTVNTEAF
TRBJ2-4 TRBV12-3/TRBV12-4 ASSLRVSIQY
TRBJ2-2 TRBV12-3/TRBV12-4 ASRSQSATGELF
TRBJ2-5 TRBV5-4 ASSSGTDQETQY